This T cell receptor (beta chain) came from a study of CD8 T cells in Susac syndrome. Germline lookup yields CDR1 SNHLY and CDR2 FYNNEI. This CDR3 is 14 amino acids long. Trimming at V came to 6 bases and at J to 5 bases, leaving 10 bases not matched to a gene. Random hexamers were used to reverse transcribe roughly 0.45 to 1 ug of RNA. TCRdb called the immunoSEQ multiplex PCR reads again in MiXCR, with one record for every CDR3 protein. The repertoire holds almost 450,000 distinct CDR3 sequences, with 85% to 90% as singletons. Specimen: CD8+ T cells from PBMCs. The sequence was collected from a human donor with multiple sclerosis. The chain uses TRBV2 and TRBJ2-7; 7 nucleotides line up with TRBD2. For the CDR3, the DNA is TGTGCCAGCAGGTCGGGACTAAGCGCCAACGAGCAGTACTTC. Translating gives CASRSGLSANEQYF.